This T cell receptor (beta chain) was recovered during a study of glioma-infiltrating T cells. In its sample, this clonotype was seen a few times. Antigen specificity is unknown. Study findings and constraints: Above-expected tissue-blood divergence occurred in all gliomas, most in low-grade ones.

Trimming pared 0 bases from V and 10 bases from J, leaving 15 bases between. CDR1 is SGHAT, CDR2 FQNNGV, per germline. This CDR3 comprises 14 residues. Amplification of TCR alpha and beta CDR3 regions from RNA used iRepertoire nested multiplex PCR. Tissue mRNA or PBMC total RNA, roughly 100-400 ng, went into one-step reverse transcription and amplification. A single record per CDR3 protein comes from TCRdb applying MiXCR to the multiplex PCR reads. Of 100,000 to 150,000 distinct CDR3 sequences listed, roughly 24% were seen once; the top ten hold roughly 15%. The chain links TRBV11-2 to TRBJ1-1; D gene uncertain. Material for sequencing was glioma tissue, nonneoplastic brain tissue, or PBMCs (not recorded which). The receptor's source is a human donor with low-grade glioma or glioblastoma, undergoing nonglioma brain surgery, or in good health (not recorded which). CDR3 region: CASSLDGIWKLAFF. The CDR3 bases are TGTGCCAGCAGCTTAGATGGAATCTGGAAGCTAGCTTTCTTT.